This T cell receptor beta chain was sequenced in a study of OX40 agonist ivuxolimab in advanced cancers. Background on the study: Each patient was given ivuxolimab into a vein every 2 weeks, at 0.01 to 10 mg/kg. Regarding the study as a whole: By week 6 at 0.1 to 3.0 mg/kg, blood CD4+ and CD8+ T cells had expanded clonally.

Unmatched junction bases numbered 4, after V lost 4 bases and J lost 10 bases. Germline loops: CDR1 WNHNN, CDR2 SYGVQD (reference sequence). The CDR3 consists of 13 residues. Systemic immunosuppression or a history of autoimmune disease excluded patients. Patients had blood sampled at baseline and again on cycle 4 day 1 and cycle 7 day 1. As regards this clone: Its target is not known.

The protocol was immunoSEQ multiplex PCR, while the TCRdb copy is restricted to in-frame clones and leaves out a portion. Of about 66,000 clones listed, 91% are singletons. This receptor was identified in an adult with an advanced solid tumor such as melanoma, head and neck, liver or kidney cancer. V is TRBV10-1 and J is TRBJ2-1; the match to TRBD2 covers 10 bases. Sequencing used CD4+ or CD8+ T cells sorted from blood, obtained in a trial of the OX40 agonist ivuxolimab. The CDR3 region is CASSGLAGVEQFF. For the CDR3, the DNA is TGCGCCAGCAGTGGGCTAGCGGGAGTAGAGCAGTTCTTC.